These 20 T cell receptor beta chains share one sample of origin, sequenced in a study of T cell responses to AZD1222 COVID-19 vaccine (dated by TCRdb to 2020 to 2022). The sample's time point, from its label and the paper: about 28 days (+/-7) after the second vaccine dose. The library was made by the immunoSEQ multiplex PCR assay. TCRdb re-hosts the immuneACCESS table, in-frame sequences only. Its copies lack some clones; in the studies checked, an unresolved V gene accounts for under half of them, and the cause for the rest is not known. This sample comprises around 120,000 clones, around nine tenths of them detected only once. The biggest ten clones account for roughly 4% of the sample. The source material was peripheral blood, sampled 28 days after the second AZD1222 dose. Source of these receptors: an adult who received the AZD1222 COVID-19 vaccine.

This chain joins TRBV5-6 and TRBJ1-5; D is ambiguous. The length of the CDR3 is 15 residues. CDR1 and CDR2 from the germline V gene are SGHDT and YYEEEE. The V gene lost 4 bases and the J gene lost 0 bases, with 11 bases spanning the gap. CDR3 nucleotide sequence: TGTGCCAGCAGCCCCGGACGTTATAGCAATCAGCCCCAGCATTTT. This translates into CASSPGRYSNQPQHF.

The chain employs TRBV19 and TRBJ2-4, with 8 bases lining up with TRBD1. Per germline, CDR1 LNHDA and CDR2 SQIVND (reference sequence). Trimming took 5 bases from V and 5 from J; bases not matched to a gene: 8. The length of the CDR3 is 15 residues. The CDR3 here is CASSYRGKAENIQYF. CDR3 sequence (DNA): TGTGCCAGTAGTTACAGGGGGAAAGCGGAAAACATTCAGTACTTC.

This chain's CDR3 is CASSFKGLAGTGELFF. Written as DNA, the CDR3 is TGTGCCAGCAGTTTCAAGGGACTAGCGGGCACCGGGGAGCTGTTTTTT. The gene calls are TRBV28 and TRBJ2-2, with 12 nucleotides matching TRBD2. V was clipped by 3 bases and J by 4 bases; unmatched bases: 3. The germline V gene encodes CDR1 MDHEN and CDR2 SYDVKM. The CDR3 runs 16 residues.

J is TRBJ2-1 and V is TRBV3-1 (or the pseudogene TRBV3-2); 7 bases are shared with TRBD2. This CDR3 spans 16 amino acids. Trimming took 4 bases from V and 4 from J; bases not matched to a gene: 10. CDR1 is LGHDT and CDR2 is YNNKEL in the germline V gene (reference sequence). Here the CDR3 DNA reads TGTGCCAGCAGCCGGTTGCGGGGGTTGGGGTACAATGAGCAGTTCTTC. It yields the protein CASSRLRGLGYNEQFF.

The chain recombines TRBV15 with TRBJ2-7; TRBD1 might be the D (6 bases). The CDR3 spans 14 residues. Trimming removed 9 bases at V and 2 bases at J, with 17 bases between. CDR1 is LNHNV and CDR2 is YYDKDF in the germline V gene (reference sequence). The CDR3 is CATGYRDIPYEQYF. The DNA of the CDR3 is TGTGCCACTGGTTACCGGGACATACCCTACGAGCAGTACTTC.

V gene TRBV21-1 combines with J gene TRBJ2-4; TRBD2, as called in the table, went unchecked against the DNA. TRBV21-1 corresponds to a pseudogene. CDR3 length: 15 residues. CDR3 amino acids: CASSNRIAGKNIQYF. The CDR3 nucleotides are TGTGCCAGCAGCAATAGGATAGCGGGGAAAAACATTCAGTACTTC.

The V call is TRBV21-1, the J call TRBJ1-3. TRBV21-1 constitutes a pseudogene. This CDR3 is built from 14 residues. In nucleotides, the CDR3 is TGTGCCAGCAGCAACCGGGAATCTGGAAACACCATATATTTT. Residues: CASSNRESGNTIYF.

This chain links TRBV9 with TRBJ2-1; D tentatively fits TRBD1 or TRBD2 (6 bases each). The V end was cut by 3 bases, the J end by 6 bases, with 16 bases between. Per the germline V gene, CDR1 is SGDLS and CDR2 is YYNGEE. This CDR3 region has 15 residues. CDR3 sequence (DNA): TGTGCCAGCAGCGGTAAGGGGGGACAATTCAATGAGCAGTTCTTC. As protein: CASSGKGGQFNEQFF. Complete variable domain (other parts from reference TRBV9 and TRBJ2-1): DSGVTQTPKHLITATGQRVTLRCSPRSGDLSVYWYQQSLDQGLQFLIQYYNGEERAKGNILERFSAQQFPDLHSELNLSSLELGDSALYFCASSGKGGQFNEQFFGPGTRLTVL.

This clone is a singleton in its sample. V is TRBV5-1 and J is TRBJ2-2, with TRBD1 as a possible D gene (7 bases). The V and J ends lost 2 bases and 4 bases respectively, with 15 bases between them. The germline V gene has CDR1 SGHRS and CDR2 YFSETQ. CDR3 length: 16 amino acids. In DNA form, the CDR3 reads TGCGCCAGCAGCTTCGGGCCGCAGGGGGGCACCGGGGAGCTGTTTTTT. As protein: CASSFGPQGGTGELFF.

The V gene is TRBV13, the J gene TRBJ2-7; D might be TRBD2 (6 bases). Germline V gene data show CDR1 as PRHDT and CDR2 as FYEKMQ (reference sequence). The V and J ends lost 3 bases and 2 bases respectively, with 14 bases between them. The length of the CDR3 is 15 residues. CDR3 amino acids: CASSFFGRPPYEQYF. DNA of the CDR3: TGTGCCAGCAGCTTTTTCGGGAGACCACCCTACGAGCAGTACTTC.

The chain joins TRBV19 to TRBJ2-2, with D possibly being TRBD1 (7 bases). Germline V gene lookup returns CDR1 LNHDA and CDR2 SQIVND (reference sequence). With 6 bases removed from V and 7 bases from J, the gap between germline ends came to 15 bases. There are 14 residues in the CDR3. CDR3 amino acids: CASREQGRGGELFF. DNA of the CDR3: TGTGCCAGTAGGGAACAGGGGCGGGGCGGGGAGCTGTTTTTT. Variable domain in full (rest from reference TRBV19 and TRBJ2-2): DGGITQSPKYLFRKEGQNVTLSCEQNLNHDAMYWYRQDPGQGLRLIYYSQIVNDFQKGDIAEGYSVSREKKESFPLTVTSAQKNPTAFYLCASREQGRGGELFFGEGSRLTVL.

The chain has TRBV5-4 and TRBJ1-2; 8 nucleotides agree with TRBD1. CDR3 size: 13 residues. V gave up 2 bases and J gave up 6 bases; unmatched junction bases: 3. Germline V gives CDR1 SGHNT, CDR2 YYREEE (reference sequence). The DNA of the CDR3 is TGTGCCAGCAGCTTACAGGGGGGAGATGGCTACACCTTC. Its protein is CASSLQGGDGYTF.

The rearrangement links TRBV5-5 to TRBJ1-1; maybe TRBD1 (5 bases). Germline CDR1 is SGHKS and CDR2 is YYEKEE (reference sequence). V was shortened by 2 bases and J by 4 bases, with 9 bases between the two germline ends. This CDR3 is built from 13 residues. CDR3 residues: CASSFIGGTEAFF. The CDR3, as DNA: TGTGCCAGCAGCTTCATCGGGGGCACTGAAGCTTTCTTT.

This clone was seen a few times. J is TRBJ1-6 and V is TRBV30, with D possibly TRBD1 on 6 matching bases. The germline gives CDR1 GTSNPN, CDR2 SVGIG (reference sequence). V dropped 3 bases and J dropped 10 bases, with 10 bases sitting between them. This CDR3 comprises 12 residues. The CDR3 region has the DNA TGTGCCTGGAGCGAAAGGGGGTCACCCCTCCACTTT. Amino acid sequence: CAWSERGSPLHF.

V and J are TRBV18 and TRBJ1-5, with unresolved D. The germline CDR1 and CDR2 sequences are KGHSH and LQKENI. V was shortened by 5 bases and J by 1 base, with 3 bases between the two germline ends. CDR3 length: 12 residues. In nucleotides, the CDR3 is TGTGCCAGCTCAAACAGCAATCAGCCCCAGCATTTT. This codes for CASSNSNQPQHF.

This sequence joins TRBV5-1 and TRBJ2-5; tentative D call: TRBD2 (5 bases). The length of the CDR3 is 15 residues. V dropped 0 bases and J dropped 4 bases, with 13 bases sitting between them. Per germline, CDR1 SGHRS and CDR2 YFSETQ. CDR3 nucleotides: TGCGCCAGCAGCTTGGGGGCGATAGGAGGAGAGACCCAGTACTTC. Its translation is CASSLGAIGGETQYF.

CDR3 sequence: CAISSITGGPGREQYF. CDR3 bases: TGTGCCATCAGTTCAATCACAGGGGGACCGGGTCGAGAGCAGTACTTC. The chain recombines TRBV10-3 with TRBJ2-7; 8 bases align to TRBD1. The CDR3 is 16 residues long. V dropped 5 bases and J dropped 7; count of bases not matched to a gene: 16. Germline CDR1 and CDR2: ENHRY and SYGVKD.

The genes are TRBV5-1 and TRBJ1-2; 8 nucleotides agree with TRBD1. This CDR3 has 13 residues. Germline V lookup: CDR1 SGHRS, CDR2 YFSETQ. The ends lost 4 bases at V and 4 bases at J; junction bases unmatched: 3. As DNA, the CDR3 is TGCGCCAGCAGCACAGGGGGGCTCTATGGCTACACCTTC. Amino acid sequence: CASSTGGLYGYTF.

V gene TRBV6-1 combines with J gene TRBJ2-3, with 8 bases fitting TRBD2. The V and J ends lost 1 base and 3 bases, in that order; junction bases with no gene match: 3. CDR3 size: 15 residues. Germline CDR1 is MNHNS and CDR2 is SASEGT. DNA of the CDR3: TGTGCCAGCAGTGAAGGGATAGCGGGAACAGATACGCAGTATTTT. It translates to CASSEGIAGTDTQYF.

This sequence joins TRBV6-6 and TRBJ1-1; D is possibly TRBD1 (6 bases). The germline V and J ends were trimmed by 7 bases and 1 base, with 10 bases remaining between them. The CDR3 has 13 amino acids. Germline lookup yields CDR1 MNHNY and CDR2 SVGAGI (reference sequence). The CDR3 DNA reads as TGTGCCAGCACCGAGACAGGGAACACTGAAGCTTTCTTT. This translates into CASTETGNTEAFF.